This entry concerns a single T cell receptor (beta chain). Its antigen is not known. This specimen belongs to a study of T cells in Graves' hyperthyroidism and ophthalmopathy. The CDR3 regions of TCR beta were amplified from RNA transcripts. An initial round of RT-PCR targeting the TCR CDR3 relied on the HTBI primer set. Using its own MiXCR run on the multiplex PCR reads, TCRdb lists one record per CDR3 protein. This table has hundreds of thousands of distinct CDR3 sequences, approximately 15% appearing once. The germline V gene has CDR1 SGHDT and CDR2 YYEEEE. The V and J ends lost 0 bases and 4 bases respectively, with 16 bases between them. The CDR3 is made up of 16 amino acids. Graves' hyperthyroidism is called stable when ophthalmopathy does not progress within 18 months. Uncontrolled infection, other autoimmune disease, pregnancy or lactation disqualified patients from enrolment. Diagnoses used clinical symptoms, serum thyroxine and TRAb, thyroid ultrasound and orbital computed tomography.

General study results and limits: A 13 V-J signature model discriminated ophthalmopathy versus stable hyperthyroidism.

The clonotype originates from a woman aged 18 to 35 with Graves' hyperthyroidism. The V and J genes are TRBV5-6 and TRBJ1-2, with D possibly being TRBD1 (6 bases). Sequencing was done on a sample of blood. The chain's CDR3 is CASSLDPQTGFYGYTF. The CDR3, as DNA: TGTGCCAGCAGCTTGGATCCACAAACAGGGTTCTATGGCTACACCTTC.